This TCR gamma chain was recorded in a study of γδ T cells in repeated Plasmodium falciparum infection. Bulk repertoires came from Vgamma9/Vdelta2+ or Vdelta2-negative gammadelta T cells flow-sorted from PBMC. TCRdb re-called the multiplex PCR reads with CATT. This repertoire shows over 25,000 gamma-chain clones, 2.5% to 3.5% found once; its top ten account for about 33%. Both ends counted, the CDR3 spans 32 residues. Germline CDR1 is GITISATS and CDR2 is ISYDGTV (reference sequence). Comment on this clone: It is unclear where the CDR3 begins or ends on the DNA, so no DNA is shown, and the CDR3 is as TCRdb lists it.

The receptor's source is a pool of human donors (malaria-infected and uninfected, not separated). The sample consisted of gamma-delta T cells from blood. TRGV9 is the V gene, and the J gene was not called. CDR3 loop: CALWEVQPHYRNSLAVEQHLLSQVSIGRIQHF.